The 23 T cell receptor beta chains listed next were all sequenced from one sample in a study of cytomegalovirus exposure and HLA in healthy donors. Both 60 Vbeta primers and 13 Jbeta primers went into the PCR. TCRdb keeps only in-frame clones here, not all; method: immunoSEQ multiplex PCR. The table shows approximately 210,000 clones, with about three quarters occurring only once. The specimen was PBMCs. Every receptor here comes from a male donor in good health and CMV-seronegative.

The CDR3 DNA reads TGTGCCAGCAGCCAGCCAACCAGGATGGTGGGCAATCAGCCCCAGCATTTT. As protein: CASSQPTRMVGNQPQHF. The chain recombines TRBV4-2 with TRBJ1-5; D is unresolved. Germline loops: CDR1 LGHNA, CDR2 YNFKEQ. There are 17 residues in the CDR3. V lost 3 bases to trimming and J lost 2 bases, with 17 bases between them.

The V gene is TRBV5-1, the J gene TRBJ1-2; the D gene is possibly TRBD1 (5 bases). V was cut by 4 bases and J by 5 bases, with 9 bases left in between. This CDR3 comprises 12 residues. CDR1 is SGHRS and CDR2 is YFSETQ in the germline V gene. As DNA, the CDR3 is TGCGCCAGCAGCCTAGACAGATATGGCTACACCTTC. Residues: CASSLDRYGYTF.

The chain links TRBV28 to TRBJ1-5; tentatively, D is TRBD1 (6 bases). There are 13 residues in the CDR3. V was cut by 1 base and J by 6 bases, with 7 bases left in between. Germline lookup yields CDR1 MDHEN and CDR2 SYDVKM. The CDR3 sequence: CASSLLGAQPQHF. The CDR3 nucleotides read TGTGCCAGCAGTTTATTGGGGGCTCAGCCCCAGCATTTT.

A word on this clone: One end of the junction varies from germline; a read error may be responsible. This chain connects TRBV5-5 to TRBJ2-7; D is perhaps TRBD1 (5 bases). This CDR3 contains 13 residues. Germline V gene lookup returns CDR1 SGHKS and CDR2 YYEKEE (reference sequence). The CDR3 nucleotides read TGTGCCAGCAGCTTCCAGGGCCTCTACGGGCAGTACTTC. It yields the protein CASSFQGLYGQYF.

V gene TRBV5-1 combines with J gene TRBJ1-2; D not certain. CDR3 size: 15 residues. CDR1 SGHRS and CDR2 YFSETQ come from the germline V gene. Between the trimmed V and J ends, which lost 0 bases and 2 bases, there was a span of 11 bases. The CDR3 nucleotides read TGCGCCAGCAGCTTGGATGGGAGGGCAAACTATGGCTACACCTTC. It specifies CASSLDGRANYGYTF.

V gene TRBV6-1 combines with J gene TRBJ1-1; D might be TRBD1 (5 bases). The CDR3 has 13 amino acids. Germline V gene sequence: CDR1 MNHNS, CDR2 SASEGT. V was clipped by 7 bases and J by 2 bases, with 11 bases between them. CDR3 loop: CASITQENTEAFF. The CDR3 DNA reads TGTGCCAGCATAACACAGGAAAACACTGAAGCTTTCTTT.

The sample holds one count of this clone. CDR3 sequence: CSVGQGDYYEQYF. For the CDR3, the DNA is TGCAGCGTTGGACAGGGGGACTACTACGAGCAGTACTTC. J is TRBJ2-7 and V is TRBV29-1, with 9 bases aligning to TRBD1. Germline CDR1 is SQVTM and CDR2 is ANQGSEA. V lost 4 bases, J lost 3 bases, and 4 bases stayed unmatched. The CDR3 runs to 13 residues.

This clone is a singleton in its sample. This chain joins TRBV11-3 and TRBJ2-2, with 11 nucleotides matching TRBD1. The CDR3 consists of 14 residues. Unmatched junction bases numbered 0, after V lost 3 bases and J lost 6 bases. Germline CDR1 reads SGHNT; CDR2 reads YENEEA. CDR3 loop: CASSLGQGAGELFF. CDR3 bases: TGTGCCAGCAGCTTGGGACAGGGGGCCGGGGAGCTGTTTTTT.

The V and J genes are TRBV7-2 and TRBJ2-2; 9 bases are shared with TRBD2. Looked up from germline, CDR1 is SGHTA and CDR2 is FQGNSA. V lost 2 bases and J lost 5; bases outside the gene matches: 15. The CDR3 extends over 19 amino acids. Here the CDR3 reads CASSLRGLSGSLRTGELFF. DNA of the CDR3: TGTGCCAGCAGCTTAAGGGGCCTTAGCGGGAGTTTGCGAACCGGGGAGCTGTTTTTT.

The chain has TRBV29-1 and TRBJ2-5; TRBD1 might be the D (5 bases). V lost 6 bases, J lost 0 bases, and 17 bases lay in between. In germline, CDR1 is SQVTM, CDR2 ANQGSEA. This CDR3 is built from 15 residues. This chain's CDR3 is CSVVWVGADQETQYF. CDR3 in DNA: TGCAGCGTCGTTTGGGTAGGGGCAGACCAAGAGACCCAGTACTTC.

This chain uses TRBV28 with TRBJ2-1, with D tentatively TRBD1 (6 bases). This CDR3 contains 14 residues. In germline, CDR1 is MDHEN, CDR2 SYDVKM. The V and J ends lost 5 bases and 6 bases respectively, with 14 bases between them. The CDR3 reads CASSPTGYGNEQFF. The CDR3 DNA reads TGTGCCAGCAGTCCAACAGGGTACGGCAATGAGCAGTTCTTC.

The sample holds a few counts of this clone. The gene calls are TRBV6-1 and TRBJ2-7; the D gene is possibly TRBD2 (6 bases). V lost 6 bases and J 7 bases, leaving 22 bases between the germline ends. This CDR3 is 15 amino acids long. In germline, CDR1 is MNHNS, CDR2 SASEGT. The CDR3 DNA reads as TGTGCCAGCAGCCCCAAGACAGACAGTCGGGGGGAGCAGTACTTC. Its translation: CASSPKTDSRGEQYF.

The chain couples TRBV10-2 to TRBJ1-1; maybe TRBD1 (5 bases). CDR1 WSHSY and CDR2 SAAADI come from the germline V gene. The CDR3 runs to 13 residues. V was clipped by 8 bases and J by 6 bases, with 16 bases between them. This CDR3 reads CASEGQVGAEAFF. The DNA for the CDR3 is TGCGCCAGCGAAGGACAAGTAGGAGCTGAAGCTTTCTTT.

This chain links TRBV27 with TRBJ2-2; tentative D call: TRBD1 (5 bases). This CDR3 spans 15 amino acids. CDR1 MNHEY and CDR2 SMNVEV come from the germline V gene (reference sequence). V was clipped by 2 bases and J by 2 bases, with 9 bases between them. DNA for the CDR3: TGTGCCAGCAGTTTAATTCAGGGTAACACCGGGGAGCTGTTTTTT. Translated, it gives CASSLIQGNTGELFF.

The CDR3 sequence is CASSLAGANTGELFF. The CDR3 DNA sequence: TGTGCCAGCAGCTTGGCAGGGGCGAACACCGGGGAGCTGTTTTTT. The chain links TRBV5-6 to TRBJ2-2; perhaps TRBD1 as D (6 bases). This CDR3 has 15 amino acids. Germline V gives CDR1 SGHDT, CDR2 YYEEEE. Trimming left V 0 bases short and J 0 bases short, with 6 bases between.

This sequence joins TRBV5-6 and TRBJ2-5; 11 nucleotides align to TRBD2. This CDR3 has 14 amino acids. V gave up 3 bases and J gave up 5 bases; unmatched junction bases: 3. CDR1 and CDR2 from the germline V gene are SGHDT and YYEEEE. The CDR3 here is CASSSTSGAETQYF. The CDR3 DNA is TGTGCCAGCAGCTCGACTAGCGGGGCGGAGACCCAGTACTTC. Full variable domain (outside the CDR3, taken from reference TRBV5-6 and TRBJ2-5): DAGVTQSPTHLIKTRGQQVTLRCSPKSGHDTVSWYQQALGQGPQFIFQYYEEEERQRGNFPDRFSGHQFPNYSSELNVNALLLGDSALYLCASSSTSGAETQYFGPGTRLLVL.

CDR3 bases: TGTGCCAGCAGCCCTCCCTCGGACAGCGGCGTTCGGCGTAATGAAAAACTGTTTTTT. Translated, it gives CASSPPSDSGVRRNEKLFF. The chain employs TRBV7-6 and TRBJ1-4; TRBD1 might be the D (6 bases). Germline V CDR1 and CDR2: SGHVS, FNYEAQ. This CDR3 contains 19 residues. Trimming stripped 5 bases from V and 4 bases from J, with 26 bases between.

The chain joins TRBV5-1 to TRBJ1-4; TRBD1 matches at 8 bases. Germline-derived CDR1 and CDR2 are SGHRS and YFSETQ. The CDR3 loop spans 15 amino acids. V was clipped by 1 base and J by 4 bases; unmatched bases: 3. CDR3 coding DNA: TGCGCCAGCAGCTTGAGGGGACAGGATAATGAAAAACTGTTTTTT. Protein: CASSLRGQDNEKLFF.

CDR3 residues: CASSLQGSTGVYPSYEQYF. CDR3 in DNA: TGTGCCAGCAGTTTACAAGGGAGTACGGGGGTGTACCCCTCCTACGAGCAGTACTTC. The chain uses TRBV27 and TRBJ2-7; D is possibly TRBD2 (6 bases). This CDR3 contains 19 residues. With 2 bases removed from V and 0 bases from J, the gap between germline ends came to 23 bases. The germline V gene has CDR1 MNHEY and CDR2 SMNVEV (reference sequence).

Concerning this clone: Mismatch with germline at one junction end may stem from a read error. This chain connects TRBV7-9 to TRBJ2-2; 10 bases align to TRBD2. The CDR3 runs to 17 residues. The V gene's germline CDR1 is SEHNR and CDR2 FQNEAQ (reference sequence). The CDR3 sequence: CSSRQLLAGMNTGELFF. The CDR3 DNA is TGTTCCAGCAGGCAATTACTAGCGGGGATGAACACCGGGGAGCTGTTTTTT.

The chain uses TRBV4-1 and TRBJ2-7; a weak D match, TRBD2 (6 bases). The CDR3 totals 17 residues. Trimming pared 1 base from V and 0 bases from J, leaving 16 bases between. The germline V gene has CDR1 MGHRA and CDR2 YSYEKL. The CDR3 DNA sequence: TGCGCCAGCAGCCAAGGGAGAAGCGGGCCTAACTCCTACGAGCAGTACTTC. Translating gives CASSQGRSGPNSYEQYF.

In its sample, this clone was seen a few times. This chain connects TRBV7-9 to TRBJ2-2; D possibly corresponds to TRBD1 (5 bases). Germline values: CDR1 SEHNR, CDR2 FQNEAQ (reference sequence). The CDR3 extends over 15 amino acids. The V and J ends lost 4 bases and 5 bases respectively, with 14 bases between them. The CDR3 DNA sequence: TGTGCCAGCAGCTATACAGGAGCTAGGACCGGGGAGCTGTTTTTT. As protein: CASSYTGARTGELFF.

The chain recombines TRBV15 with TRBJ2-7; 8 bases agree with TRBD1. Trimming cost V 0 bases and J 6 bases; bases outside gene matches: 13. This CDR3 contains 17 residues. The germline V gene has CDR1 LNHNV and CDR2 YYDKDF (reference sequence). This chain's CDR3 is CATSRDSRGRGLGEQYF. The CDR3 DNA is TGTGCCACCAGCAGAGATTCCCGTGGCAGGGGGCTGGGCGAGCAGTACTTC.